These T cell receptor beta chains were read from a single sample in a study of T-cell reconstitution after alpha-beta-depleted transplantation in children. TCRdb reanalysed the PCR reads using MiXCR and keeps one entry per CDR3 protein. This table has roughly 590,000 distinct CDR3 sequences, approximately 17% appearing once. Sequenced material: PBMCs from the stem cell graft donor, taken from the stem cell graft. The origin of the receptors is a human donor who donated a stem cell graft to a child with acute myeloid leukemia. Each CDR3 is given with its conserved first and last residue. The D gene is left open where the match is weak. Clone size is stated in some rows and not others, as once, few, many or a class when expanded.

d_call	clone_size	j_call	v_call	cdr3_nt	cdr3_aa
TRBD2	many	TRBJ2-1	TRBV20-1	TGCAGTGCTACCCCCGGACTAGCTAATTACAATGAGCAGTTCTTC	CSATPGLANYNEQFF
TRBD2	few	TRBJ2-2	TRBV4-1	TGCGCCAGCAGCCAAGAGGGTGCGGCGGGGGGCATGAACACCGGGGAGCTGTTTTTT	CASSQEGAAGGMNTGELFF
TRBD2	many	TRBJ2-3	TRBV29-1	TGCAGCGTTGGTACTAGCGGAGATACGCAGTATTTT	CSVGTSGDTQYF
TRBD2	NA	TRBJ2-3	TRBV6-1	TGTGCCACCCGGACTAGCGGGGGGGGGGCAGATACGCAGTATTTT	CATRTSGGGADTQYF
NA	few	TRBJ2-1	TRBV5-1	TGCGCCAGCAGCCCCTACCGGGACAACAATGAGCAGTTCTTC	CASSPYRDNNEQFF
NA	many	TRBJ2-5	TRBV20-1	TGCAGTGCTAGAGTCGCCCCGCCGCGGGAGACCCAGTACTTC	CSARVAPPRETQYF
TRBD2	NA	TRBJ2-1	TRBV3-1	TGTGCCAGCAGCCATGCCCGCGGGGGGGCCTATGAGCAGTTCTTC	CASSHARGGAYEQFF
NA	many	TRBJ1-2	TRBV12-3/TRBV12-4	TGTGCCGCACGGAACAGGGCGGACTATGGCTACACCTTC	CAARNRADYGYTF
TRBD1	many	TRBJ1-2	TRBV5-1	TGCGCCAGCGGAGACAGGGGCATCAACTATGGCTACACCTTC	CASGDRGINYGYTF
NA	few	TRBJ1-1	TRBV20-1	TGCAGCGGGTCGGGGGGGGGCACTGAAGCTTTCTTT	CSGSGGGTEAFF
TRBD1	NA	TRBJ2-4	TRBV5-1	TGCGCCAGCAGCTTGGTAACAGGGGGCAAAAACATTCAGTACTTC	CASSLVTGGKNIQYF
NA	many	TRBJ1-2	TRBV29-1	TGCAGCGTTGAAACGGGGGCGAGCTATGGCTACACCTTC	CSVETGASYGYTF
NA	few	TRBJ2-7	TRBV7-2	TGTGCCAGCAGCCCGGCAAGTGGCTACGAGCAGTACTTC	CASSPASGYEQYF
NA	NA	TRBJ2-2	TRBV28	TGTGCCAGCAGTTTTGAAGACTTCAACACCGGGGAGCTGTTTTTT	CASSFEDFNTGELFF
TRBD2	many	TRBJ2-3	TRBV29-1	TGCAGCGTTGCTAAAGCGGGGGTAGCAGATACGCAGTATTTT	CSVAKAGVADTQYF
NA	NA	TRBJ2-1	TRBV6-1	TGTGCCAGCAGCCCTTCGGGGGACAGCCCGTTCTTC	CASSPSGDSPFF
NA	NA	TRBJ2-5	TRBV18	TGTGCCAGCTCACCACTAGTTCGAGAGACCCAGTACTTC	CASSPLVRETQYF